Following are 30 T cell receptor beta chains from one sample sequenced in a study of cytomegalovirus exposure and HLA in healthy donors. PCR used 60 Vbeta primers and 13 Jbeta primers. Repertoires were generated with immunoSEQ multiplex PCR, while TCRdb's copy carries only in-frame clones and drops some. The sample yields more than 150,000 clones, approximately 78% seen once. Sequenced sample: PBMCs. The receptors shown here come from a woman between 18 and 29 years old in good health and CMV-seronegative.

The chain has TRBV6-1 and TRBJ1-1, with D maybe TRBD1 (6 bases). The CDR3 totals 15 residues. Per the germline V gene, CDR1 is MNHNS and CDR2 is SASEGT. V was cut by 3 bases and J by 3 bases, with 14 bases left in between. The CDR3 region is CASSEWSGQYTEAFF. The CDR3 DNA sequence: TGTGCCAGCAGTGAGTGGAGTGGACAGTACACTGAAGCTTTCTTT.

Note on this clone: A junction end diverges from the germline sequence, so it may reflect a read error. The chain uses TRBV7-6 and TRBJ2-3; TRBD2 matches at 11 bases. CDR1 is SGHVS, CDR2 FNYEAQ, per germline. The CDR3 length is 17 residues. In nucleotides, the CDR3 is TGTGTCAGCAGCCCAATCCCTAGCGGGGGGCGCACAGATACGCAGTATTTT. Its protein is CVSSPIPSGGRTDTQYF.

For the CDR3, the DNA is TGTGCCAGCAGCTTGCCGAATTCACCCCTCCACTTT. Its protein product is CASSLPNSPLHF. The rearrangement uses TRBV5-4 and TRBJ1-6; no firm D call. Looked up from germline, CDR1 is SGHNT and CDR2 is YYREEE (reference sequence). There are 12 residues in the CDR3. Trimming took 1 base from V and 7 from J, leaving 3 bases between them.

V is TRBV7-6 and J is TRBJ2-3; 9 positions match TRBD2. The CDR3 runs 18 residues. Germline trimming cut 5 bases from V and 2 bases from J; bases unmatched to any gene: 14. Germline CDR1 SGHVS, CDR2 FNYEAQ. The CDR3 reads CASSPLLSGGLPTDTQYF. For the CDR3, the DNA is TGTGCCAGCAGCCCACTACTGAGCGGGGGGCTCCCCACAGATACGCAGTATTTT.

The chain employs TRBV30 and TRBJ2-1, with D possibly matching TRBD2 (5 bases). There are 15 residues in the CDR3. The germline V gene has CDR1 GTSNPN and CDR2 SVGIG (reference sequence). The V end lost 4 bases, the J end lost 4 bases, and 17 bases lay between the germline ends. The CDR3 coding sequence is TGTGCCTGGAACTCTTTAGGCGGAGGTTACAATGAGCAGTTCTTC. It is translated as CAWNSLGGGYNEQFF.

J is TRBJ2-7 and V is TRBV19; possibly TRBD1 for D (5 bases). Germline V gene lookup returns CDR1 LNHDA and CDR2 SQIVND (reference sequence). Trimming removed 5 bases from V and 4 bases from J, with 12 bases in between. The CDR3 extends over 13 amino acids. CDR3 sequence reads: CASSEAGRYEQYF. CDR3 DNA: TGTGCCAGTAGTGAGGCAGGGCGATACGAGCAGTACTTC.

The CDR3 loop is CAQQRYQGNGYTF. The CDR3 region has the DNA TGTGCCCAACAAAGATACCAGGGGAATGGCTACACCTTC. The genes are TRBV30 and TRBJ1-2, with D possibly matching TRBD1 (6 bases). V lost 8 bases and J lost 6, with 19 bases in between. From germline, CDR1 is GTSNPN and CDR2 SVGIG (reference sequence). This CDR3 spans 13 amino acids.

CDR3 region: CASSLDWGGATEQFF. CDR3 nucleotide sequence: TGTGCCAGCAGCTTAGACTGGGGGGGGGCCACTGAGCAGTTCTTC. This chain joins TRBV7-8 and TRBJ2-1, with D perhaps matching TRBD2 (7 bases). Germline assignment: CDR1 SGHVS and CDR2 FQNEAQ. The length of the CDR3 is 15 residues. The V gene lost 1 base and the J gene lost 9 bases, with 16 bases spanning the gap.

DNA of the CDR3: TGTGCCAGCAGCGTTGGGGCGCTCAGCTACGAGCAGTACTTC. Protein product: CASSVGALSYEQYF. The rearrangement joins TRBV9 to TRBJ2-7; perhaps TRBD1 as D (5 bases). Looked up from germline, CDR1 is SGDLS and CDR2 is YYNGEE. Trimming shortened V by 2 bases and J by 3 bases, and 12 bases separated the two germline ends. The CDR3 sequence is 14 residues long.

The CDR3 sequence is CASSLRSGSGEQYF. The CDR3 coding sequence is TGTGCCAGCAGCCTGAGAAGCGGGAGCGGTGAGCAGTACTTC. The chain links TRBV9 to TRBJ2-7; 8 bases match TRBD2. This CDR3 has 14 residues. V shed 4 bases and J 7 bases; nucleotides not matched to a gene: 10. Germline loops: CDR1 SGDLS, CDR2 YYNGEE.

The chain recombines TRBV27 with TRBJ1-2; 10 bases match TRBD1. The CDR3 spans 16 residues. Germline loops: CDR1 MNHEY, CDR2 SMNVEV (reference sequence). With 5 bases clipped from V and 8 bases from J, the junction kept 14 bases outside the gene matches. The CDR3, as DNA: TGTGCCAGCAGTCCCCGGGACAGGGGAACATCGAGCGGCTACACCTTC. Its translation: CASSPRDRGTSSGYTF.

This chain connects TRBV4-2 to TRBJ2-5, with 13 positions matching TRBD2. Germline V gene data show CDR1 as LGHNA and CDR2 as YNFKEQ. CDR3 length: 15 amino acids. The ends lost 3 bases at V and 5 bases at J; junction bases unmatched: 3. CDR3 DNA: TGTGCCAGCAGCCACGTGACTAGCGGGGGGGAGACCCAGTACTTC. Its translation: CASSHVTSGGETQYF.

As for this clone: Other DNA sequences in this specimen translate into the identical CDR3. The rearrangement uses TRBV7-8 and TRBJ2-7; 8 nucleotides match TRBD1. This CDR3 region has 14 residues. Germline V gene sequence: CDR1 SGHVS, CDR2 FQNEAQ. With V trimmed by 5 bases and J by 2 bases, 5 bases remained unmatched. The CDR3 DNA is TGTGCCAGCAGCCTCGGGACAGGAGCCTACGAGCAGTACTTC. Amino acid sequence: CASSLGTGAYEQYF.

This clone was recorded only once. The gene calls are TRBV7-9 and TRBJ2-1; 9 bases are shared with TRBD1. Germline assignment: CDR1 SEHNR and CDR2 FQNEAQ (reference sequence). The CDR3 has 15 residues. The J segment lost 6 bases and the V segment lost 5 bases, leaving 8 bases of the junction unmatched. The CDR3 nucleotides read TGTGCCAGCAGCCCCCGGGACAGGGAACGCAATGAGCAGTTCTTC. Translating it yields CASSPRDRERNEQFF.

The chain combines TRBV6-5 with TRBJ1-3, with 10 bases matching TRBD1. The length of the CDR3 is 15 residues. Looked up from germline, CDR1 is MNHEY and CDR2 is SVGAGI. The junction had 1 base not matched to a gene; V was cut back by 4 bases and J by 1 base. CDR3 DNA: TGTGCCAGCAGTTGGACAGGGGGTTCTGGAAACACCATATATTTT. Translation gives CASSWTGGSGNTIYF.

The sample holds one count of this clone. The CDR3 nucleotides read TGTGCCAGCAACAGAGGGGGGGGAGGGGCCAACGTCCTGACTTTC. Protein product: CASNRGGGGANVLTF. This chain links TRBV27 with TRBJ2-6; possibly TRBD2 for D (7 bases). Deletions cut 7 bases from V and 4 bases from J, with 14 bases between. The CDR3 runs to 15 residues. Germline V lookup: CDR1 MNHEY, CDR2 SMNVEV (reference sequence). The full variable domain, in which reference TRBV27 and TRBJ2-6 provide the parts outside the CDR3, is EAQVTQNPRYLITVTGKKLTVTCSQNMNHEYMSWYRQDPGLGLRQIYYSMNVEVTDKGDVPEGYKVSRKEKRNFPLILESPSPNQTSLYFCASNRGGGGANVLTFGAGSRLTVL.

This clone came up a few times. The J gene is TRBJ1-1, the V gene TRBV18; 9 bases map to TRBD1. The CDR3 runs to 16 residues. Per germline, CDR1 KGHSH and CDR2 LQKENI. V gave up 4 bases and J gave up 0 bases; unmatched junction bases: 6. CDR3 protein: CASSHSQGAMNTEAFF. The CDR3 DNA reads TGTGCCAGCTCACACTCACAGGGGGCCATGAACACTGAAGCTTTCTTT.

V is TRBV11-1 and J is TRBJ2-6; D is perhaps TRBD2 (6 bases). The CDR3 loop spans 14 amino acids. Germline V lookup: CDR1 SGHAT, CDR2 FQDESV (reference sequence). Trimming stripped 6 bases from V and 4 bases from J, with 10 bases between. CDR3 bases: TGTGCCAGCAGTGGGGGGTACGGGGCCAACGTCCTGACTTTC. This codes for CASSGGYGANVLTF.

The chain links TRBV19 to TRBJ2-5; TRBD2 agrees at 13 bases. Germline CDR1 is LNHDA and CDR2 is SQIVND (reference sequence). V lost 4 bases and J lost 5; bases outside the gene matches: 4. CDR3 length: 15 amino acids. The CDR3 DNA follows: TGTGCCAGTAGTAAGGGACTAGCGGGACACGAGACCCAGTACTTC. Translated: CASSKGLAGHETQYF.

As for this clone: No conserved phenylalanine or tryptophan ends this CDR3, so it is likely a read error. The rearrangement uses TRBV6-4 and TRBJ1-6; a weak D match, TRBD1 (5 bases). V was pared by 5 bases and J by 5 bases, with 7 bases between. The CDR3 contains 13 residues. From germline, CDR1 is MRHNA and CDR2 SNTAGT. CDR3 nucleotide sequence: TGTGCCAGCAGTCGACAGAATAATTCACCCCTCCACTCT. Protein product: CASSRQNNSPLHS.

V is TRBV14 and J is TRBJ1-2; TRBD1 agrees at 9 bases. CDR1 and CDR2 (germline): SGHDN, FVKESK. The length of the CDR3 is 17 residues. Germline trimming cut 3 bases from V and 5 bases from J; bases unmatched to any gene: 13. CDR3 sequence reads: CASSHRTGEGRFYGYTF. The CDR3, as DNA: TGTGCCAGCAGCCACAGGACAGGGGAGGGCAGGTTTTATGGCTACACCTTC.

This chain joins TRBV6-5 and TRBJ2-6; TRBD1 aligns across 7 bases. From germline, CDR1 is MNHEY and CDR2 SVGAGI. J gave up 4 bases and V 6 bases, and 6 bases lay outside the gene matches. The CDR3 totals 15 residues. The CDR3 here is CASSLDRVGANVLTF. Here the CDR3 DNA reads TGTGCCAGCAGCCTTGACAGGGTCGGGGCCAACGTCCTGACTTTC.

This sequence joins TRBV11-2 and TRBJ2-1; 10 nucleotides agree with TRBD2. Germline V lookup: CDR1 SGHAT, CDR2 FQNNGV. Trimming removed 3 bases from V and 5 bases from J; junction bases left unmatched: 1. This CDR3 region has 14 residues. The DNA of the CDR3 is TGTGCCAGCAGCTTGCTAGCGGGGGACAATGAGCAGTTCTTC. Its translation: CASSLLAGDNEQFF.

V is TRBV2 and J is TRBJ2-2; 7 nucleotides match TRBD1. Looked up from germline, CDR1 is SNHLY and CDR2 is FYNNEI. The CDR3 has 13 amino acids. V lost 6 bases and J lost 7; bases outside the gene matches: 5. CDR3 coding DNA: TGTGCCAGCAGACAGGGGACGGTCGGGGAGCTGTTTTTT. Translating gives CASRQGTVGELFF.

The chain uses TRBV5-6 and TRBJ1-1; a weak D match, TRBD1 (6 bases). The V end lost 3 bases, the J end lost 1 base, and 10 bases lay between the germline ends. Germline V lookup: CDR1 SGHDT, CDR2 YYEEEE. The CDR3 extends over 14 amino acids. For the CDR3, the DNA is TGTGCCAGCAGCTCCCCACAGGGGAACACTGAAGCTTTCTTT. Protein sequence: CASSSPQGNTEAFF.

V and J are TRBV19 and TRBJ2-7; 11 nucleotides align to TRBD1. This CDR3 is built from 13 residues. J lost 6 bases, V lost 9 bases, and 7 bases had no gene match. Looked up from germline, CDR1 is LNHDA and CDR2 is SQIVND (reference sequence). The CDR3 DNA reads TGTGCCAGCTTAGGACAGGGGGCGTCCGAGCAGTACTTC. Its protein is CASLGQGASEQYF.

The chain links TRBV1 to TRBJ1-1. TRBV1 represents a pseudogene. This CDR3 region has 15 residues. The CDR3, as DNA: TGCACCATCTCCCTCGCCAGAGGGATGAACACTGAAGCTTTCTTT. Translating it yields CTISLARGMNTEAFF.

The chain is built from TRBV29-1 and TRBJ2-2, with TRBD1 matching 8 bases. Per the germline V gene, CDR1 is SQVTM and CDR2 is ANQGSEA. Trimming at V came to 7 bases and at J to 6 bases, leaving 13 bases not matched to a gene. CDR3 size: 15 residues. In DNA form, the CDR3 reads TGCAGCGCTGGTACGACCTCGACAGGGGCCGGGGAGCTGTTTTTT. This gives the protein CSAGTTSTGAGELFF.

The chain has TRBV9 and TRBJ2-1; 8 bases are shared with TRBD2. The CDR3 is made up of 17 amino acids. Germline V gene lookup returns CDR1 SGDLS and CDR2 YYNGEE. V was pared by 0 bases and J by 0 bases, with 5 bases of the junction left unmatched. The CDR3 is CASSVGGGHSSYNEQFF. CDR3 nucleotides: TGTGCCAGCAGCGTAGGCGGGGGGCATAGCTCCTACAATGAGCAGTTCTTC.

The chain joins TRBV5-6 to TRBJ2-1, with TRBD2 identical over 13 bases. Per germline, CDR1 SGHDT and CDR2 YYEEEE. With 1 base clipped from V and 6 bases from J, the junction kept 1 base outside the gene matches. There are 15 residues in the CDR3. The CDR3 loop reads CASSLRTSGGNEQFF. DNA of the CDR3: TGTGCCAGCAGCTTGAGGACTAGCGGGGGCAATGAGCAGTTCTTC.